This T cell receptor beta chain was captured by sequencing in a study of blood T cell repertoires in COVID-19. V was pared by 0 bases and J by 1 base, with 4 bases of the junction left unmatched. Germline V gene lookup returns CDR1 ENHRY and CDR2 SYGVKD. The CDR3 spans 16 residues. This table comes from immunoSEQ multiplex PCR, and its TCRdb copy is limited to in-frame clones, with some not included. The repertoire consists of a few hundred thousand clones, with 80% to 90% occurring once and the leading ten covering under 2.5%. Sequencing was carried out using PBMCs or T cells enriched from blood (not recorded which). This rearrangement joins TRBV10-3 to TRBJ2-7; 9 nucleotides line up with TRBD1. The receptor was derived from a man aged 25-45 years who had recovered from COVID-19. The CDR3 region is CAISESGDRESYEQYF. For the CDR3, the DNA is TGTGCCATCAGTGAGTCCGGGGACAGGGAATCCTACGAGCAGTACTTC.